This is a list of T cell receptor beta chains from one sample in a study of T cells in Graves' hyperthyroidism and ophthalmopathy. TCRdb passed the multiplex PCR reads through MiXCR, listing each CDR3 protein once. The table records hundreds of thousands of distinct CDR3 sequences, about 15% of them present only once. Sequenced: blood. The receptors stem from a woman in her twenties or thirties with Graves' hyperthyroidism. The CDR3 runs from the conserved cysteine through the conserved F or W.

V gene: TRBV19
J gene: TRBJ2-2
CDR3 protein: CASSIAVGTGELFF

V gene: TRBV3-1
J gene: TRBJ1-2
CDR3 protein: CASSPGGGHGYTF

V gene: TRBV6-1
J gene: TRBJ2-5
CDR3 protein: CASSLADQETQYF

V gene: TRBV20-1
J gene: TRBJ1-1
CDR3 protein: CSARGGGGNTEAFF

V gene: TRBV7-6
J gene: TRBJ2-1
CDR3 protein: CASSLKGRIWTSGAHNEQFF

V gene: TRBV7-2
J gene: TRBJ2-7
CDR3 protein: CASMTSGSYEQYF

V gene: TRBV30
J gene: TRBJ2-3
CDR3 protein: CAWSQTGGSSDTQYF

V gene: TRBV5-6
J gene: TRBJ1-1
CDR3 protein: CASAPGGENTEAFF

V gene: TRBV7-9
J gene: TRBJ2-3
CDR3 protein: CASSAGLVPDTQYF

V gene: TRBV7-8
J gene: TRBJ1-5
CDR3 protein: CASSAGHGNQPQHF

V gene: TRBV5-1
J gene: TRBJ2-5
CDR3 protein: CASSLVGERIETQYF

V gene: TRBV28
J gene: TRBJ1-2
CDR3 protein: CASSLLTAHYGYTF

V gene: TRBV7-2
J gene: TRBJ1-1
CDR3 protein: CASSRLGNTEAFF

V gene: TRBV5-1
J gene: TRBJ1-2
CDR3 protein: CASSLMTEDNGYTF

V gene: TRBV7-2
J gene: TRBJ2-7
CDR3 protein: CASSLGRDYEQYF

V gene: TRBV18
J gene: TRBJ2-1
CDR3 protein: CASSPELGDEQFF

V gene: TRBV11-2
J gene: TRBJ2-1
CDR3 protein: CASSLDRVAGGNEQFF

V gene: TRBV28
J gene: TRBJ2-7
CDR3 protein: CASSLLPGYEQYF